These 3 T cell receptor beta chains were sequenced from one sample in a study of OX40 agonist ivuxolimab in advanced cancers. The assay was immunoSEQ multiplex PCR, and TCRdb's table has in-frame clones only and misses some. The sample holds 45,000 or so clones, roughly 80% seen once. The starting material was CD4+ or CD8+ T cells sorted from blood, obtained in a trial of the OX40 agonist ivuxolimab. The source of these receptors is an adult with an advanced solid tumor such as melanoma, head and neck, liver or kidney cancer.

Worth noting for this clone: The junction shows a germline mismatch at one end, possibly a read error. The genes are TRBV5-8 and TRBJ1-5; D may be TRBD1 (6 bases). The CDR3 contains 17 residues. Germline CDR1 reads SGHTS; CDR2 reads YDEGEE. CDR3 bases: TGTGCCAGCAGCTTCCGGGTCGGGTCGGGGACAAATCTGCCCCAGCATTTT. Its protein is CASSFRVGSGTNLPQHF.

The rearrangement links TRBV5-1 to TRBJ2-2, with TRBD1 matching over 8 bases. Unmatched junction bases numbered 11, after V lost 4 bases and J lost 6 bases. Germline lookup yields CDR1 SGHRS and CDR2 YFSETQ. There are 16 residues in the CDR3. The CDR3 DNA reads TGCGCCAGCAGCGGGGGGACAGGCCCGCTGGCCGGGGAGCTGTTTTTT. Protein sequence: CASSGGTGPLAGELFF.

J is TRBJ2-3 and V is TRBV29-1; 7 bases map to TRBD2. The germline CDR1 and CDR2 sequences are SQVTM and ANQGSEA. The CDR3 spans 16 residues. Trimming at V came to 1 base and at J to 0 bases, leaving 7 bases not matched to a gene. The CDR3 DNA reads TGCAGCGTTGAAGGGCTAGCGGAGACGAGCACAGATACGCAGTATTTT. This translates into CSVEGLAETSTDTQYF.